This T cell receptor (beta chain) appears in the sequencing data of a study of blood T cell repertoires in COVID-19. Participants came from some 26 US areas, aged about 18 to 89 years. Participants reported their clinical history, and cohort assignment relied on those reports. The CDR3 is 15 amino acids. Germline assignment: CDR1 SGHNT and CDR2 YYREEE (reference sequence). V shed 4 bases, J shed 2 bases, and the junction held 9 bases outside the gene matches. Authors' data handling: Using reference gene primer amplification, nucleated cell counts were estimated. Sequencing used immunoSEQ multiplex PCR; TCRdb keeps in-frame clones, though not all of them. Clone size and the V and J calls come from that table; the DNA yielded D and trimming. This sample has more than 250,000 clones, with approximately 87% found just once.

This chain joins TRBV5-4 and TRBJ2-7, with 7 bases that match TRBD2. This receptor was identified in a woman in her thirties who had recovered from COVID-19. Specimen: PBMCs or T cells enriched from blood (not recorded which). CDR3 protein: CASSQGGERTYEQYF. DNA for the CDR3: TGTGCCAGCAGCCAGGGAGGGGAGCGAACCTACGAGCAGTACTTC.